Many counts were recorded for the clone carrying this T cell receptor beta chain. The trim removed 3 bases at V and 0 bases at J, leaving 7 bases unmatched. Germline assignment: CDR1 LGHNA and CDR2 YNFKEQ. CDR3 length: 16 amino acids. The data are from a study of T-cell reconstitution after alpha-beta-depleted transplantation in children. Unique molecular identifiers tagged the TCRbeta library. TCRdb reprocessed the PCR reads with MiXCR, giving one entry per CDR3 protein. The sample has 530,000 or so distinct CDR3 sequences, 25% to 30% seen once. The specimen was PBMCs, collected before TCRalphabeta/CD19-depleted stem cell transplant. This clonotype originated in a boy less than two years old with Wiskott-Aldrich syndrome, due to receive a stem cell transplant. The chain employs TRBV4-2 and TRBJ1-2; TRBD1 matches at 7 bases. CDR3 in DNA: TGTGCCAGCAGCCACAACTCCGGGACAGCTAACTATGGCTACACCTTC. This gives the protein CASSHNSGTANYGYTF.